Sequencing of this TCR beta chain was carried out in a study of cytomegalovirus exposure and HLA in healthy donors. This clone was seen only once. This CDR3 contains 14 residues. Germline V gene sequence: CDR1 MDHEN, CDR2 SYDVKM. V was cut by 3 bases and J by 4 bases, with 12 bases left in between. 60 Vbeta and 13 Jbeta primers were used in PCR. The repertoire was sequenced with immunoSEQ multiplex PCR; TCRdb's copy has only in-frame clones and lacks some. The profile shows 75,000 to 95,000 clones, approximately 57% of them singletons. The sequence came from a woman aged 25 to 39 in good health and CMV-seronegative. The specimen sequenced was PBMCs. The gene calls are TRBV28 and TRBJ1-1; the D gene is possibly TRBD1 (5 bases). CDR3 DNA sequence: TGTGCCAGCAGTTTGGCCGACAGTCGCACTGAAGCTTTCTTT. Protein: CASSLADSRTEAFF.